Listed here are 15 T cell receptor beta chains from one sample, sequenced in a study of tumor and adjacent non-tumor tissue in lung cancer. Three rounds of nested PCR, following a modified ARM-PCR protocol, produced the TCRbeta library. TCRdb re-analysed the multiplex PCR reads in MiXCR, keeping a single row per CDR3 protein. Counted here are approximately 100,000 distinct CDR3 sequences, 65% occurring once; the ten biggest clones make up roughly 19%. This sample's RNA came from whole unsorted tissue. Distant lung tissue was collected more than 3 cm away from the tumor edge. The sequenced material came from distant non-tumor lung tissue. The receptors come from a man aged 30 to 39 with non-small cell lung cancer.

J is TRBJ2-3 and V is TRBV10-3, with 10 bases matching TRBD1. This CDR3 comprises 15 residues. CDR1 is ENHRY, CDR2 SYGVKD, per germline. The CDR3 protein is CSTGPGGQGTDTQYF. For the CDR3, the DNA is TGTTCCACCGGGCCCGGGGGACAGGGGACAGATACGCAGTATTTT.

This clonotype was found a few times. The chain recombines TRBV10-3 with TRBJ1-6, with a tentative D call TRBD1 (5 bases). From germline, CDR1 is ENHRY and CDR2 SYGVKD. The CDR3 is 15 residues long. V lost 8 bases to trimming and J lost 10 bases, with 21 bases between them. For the CDR3, the DNA is TGTGCCATCGGGGCCGATAGGGTATCAACGTCACCCCTCCACTTT. Residues: CAIGADRVSTSPLHF.

This clonotype has ten or more counts. The gene calls are TRBV4-1 and TRBJ1-3; D uncertain. From germline, CDR1 is MGHRA and CDR2 YSYEKL. Trimming left V 0 bases short and J 3 bases short, with 9 bases between. The CDR3 consists of 15 residues. The CDR3 nucleotides read TGCGCCAGCAGCCAAGACGACGGGGATGGAAACACCATATATTTT. Amino acid sequence: CASSQDDGDGNTIYF.

The rearrangement uses TRBV20-1 and TRBJ2-4; a weak D match, TRBD1 (5 bases). The V end was cut by 1 base, the J end by 9 bases, with 16 bases between. The CDR3 consists of 14 residues. Germline CDR1 and CDR2: DFQATT and SNEGSKA (reference sequence). The chain's CDR3 is CSARGSGLGIIQYF. DNA for the CDR3: TGCAGTGCTAGAGGCTCAGGGCTTGGAATCATTCAGTACTTC.

This clonotype was recorded many times. V and J are TRBV24-1 and TRBJ1-3; TRBD1 matches 8 bases. Germline V lookup: CDR1 KGHDR, CDR2 SFDVKD. V shed 4 bases, J shed 4 bases, and the junction held 8 bases outside the gene matches. This CDR3 contains 16 residues. CDR3 DNA: TGTGCCACCAGTGACCCACGGGACAGGCTCGGAAACACCATATATTTT. It is translated as CATSDPRDRLGNTIYF.

This clonotype was seen once. This may come from a read error, since a much larger clone is one base off. The chain uses TRBV4-1 and TRBJ1-6, with D perhaps matching TRBD1 (6 bases). CDR3 length: 17 amino acids. Trimming shortened V by 3 bases and J by 3 bases, and 15 bases separated the two germline ends. Germline V gene data show CDR1 as MGHRA and CDR2 as YSYEKL. CDR3 in DNA: TGCGCCAGCAGCCAGCATCGACAGGAATTCTATAATTCACCCCTCCACTTT. The encoded protein is CASSQHRQEFYNSPLHF.

This clonotype showed up many times. The gene calls are TRBV6-1 and TRBJ1-2; tentative D call: TRBD1 (5 bases). The ends were cut back, 8 bases at V and 2 bases at J, with 6 bases in the middle. This CDR3 region has 11 residues. Per germline, CDR1 MNHNS and CDR2 SASEGT. The CDR3 coding sequence is TGTGCCAGCCGGGGGAACTATGGCTACACCTTC. It translates to CASRGNYGYTF.

Points on this clonotype: Given a much more abundant clone one base away, this may be a read error. The chain has TRBV6-2 or TRBV6-3 and TRBJ1-5, with 9 bases that match TRBD1. J was trimmed by 5 bases and V by 8 bases; bases with no gene match: 7. The CDR3 is 14 residues long. Germline V gene sequence: CDR1 MNHEY, CDR2 SVGEGT. The CDR3 spells CASLLDRGDQPQHF. The CDR3 DNA reads as TGTGCCAGCTTATTGGACAGGGGAGATCAGCCCCAGCATTTT.

Regarding this clonotype: No DNA is shown, since the ends of the CDR3 on it are uncertain; the CDR3 is the one TCRdb lists. This chain links TRBV29-1 with TRBJ2-7; the listed D gene, TRBD1, was not tested against the DNA. The length of the CDR3 is 12 amino acids, counting both ends. Germline loops: CDR1 SQVTM, CDR2 ANQGSEA. CDR3 region: CSVGTGAYDRYF.

The genes are TRBV6-5 and TRBJ1-2; D might be TRBD1 (6 bases). This CDR3 is 17 amino acids long. In germline, CDR1 is MNHEY, CDR2 SVGAGI. Trimming shortened V by 0 bases and J by 3 bases, and 17 bases separated the two germline ends. The CDR3 DNA reads as TGTGCCAGCAGTTACTCCAAGGGTCAGGGGAAAGACTATGGCTACACCTTC. Its translation is CASSYSKGQGKDYGYTF.

In this sample, this clonotype turned up once. One junction end disagrees with the germline gene, perhaps due to a read error. The chain has TRBV5-4 and TRBJ1-4, with 7 bases that match TRBD1. The CDR3 is 14 amino acids. CDR1 is SGHNT and CDR2 is YYREEE in the germline V gene (reference sequence). CDR3 region: CASNPGQSNEKLFF. The DNA for the CDR3 is TGTGCCAGCAACCCGGGACAGAGTAATGAAAAACTGTTCTTT.

V and J are TRBV11-2 and TRBJ2-3; D unresolved. CDR1 and CDR2 from the germline V gene are SGHAT and FQNNGV. This CDR3 comprises 11 residues. V lost 7 bases to trimming and J lost 6 bases, with 8 bases between them. The CDR3 loop is CASNYLDTQYF. CDR3 DNA sequence: TGTGCCAGCAACTACTTGGATACGCAGTATTTT.

Comment on this clonotype: This may arise from a read error, as a much more abundant clone is one base away. This sequence joins TRBV4-1 and TRBJ1-1; maybe TRBD1 (6 bases). The CDR3 covers 16 residues. Germline CDR1 and CDR2: MGHRA and YSYEKL. V was trimmed by 2 bases and J by 1 base, leaving 14 bases between them. In nucleotides, the CDR3 is TGCGCCAGCAGCCAACTTAGGGGGATAGGGAACACTGAAGCTTTCTTT. This encodes CASSQLRGIGNTEAFF.

This clonotype has a single count. The chain recombines TRBV29-1 with TRBJ1-2, with D perhaps TRBD1 (6 bases). The V gene's germline CDR1 is SQVTM and CDR2 ANQGSEA. The CDR3 runs to 12 residues. The CDR3 DNA sequence: TGCAGGGTCGGGACAAGGGTTCCTGGCTACACCTTC. This gives the protein CRVGTRVPGYTF.

This clonotype was detected only a few times. V and J are TRBV10-3 and TRBJ2-3; no definite D call. Germline loops: CDR1 ENHRY, CDR2 SYGVKD. The CDR3 extends over 12 amino acids. Trimming shortened V by 5 bases and J by 3 bases, and 6 bases separated the two germline ends. The chain's CDR3 is CAISSSTDTQYF. CDR3 sequence (DNA): TGTGCCATCAGTTCCAGTACAGATACGCAGTATTTT.